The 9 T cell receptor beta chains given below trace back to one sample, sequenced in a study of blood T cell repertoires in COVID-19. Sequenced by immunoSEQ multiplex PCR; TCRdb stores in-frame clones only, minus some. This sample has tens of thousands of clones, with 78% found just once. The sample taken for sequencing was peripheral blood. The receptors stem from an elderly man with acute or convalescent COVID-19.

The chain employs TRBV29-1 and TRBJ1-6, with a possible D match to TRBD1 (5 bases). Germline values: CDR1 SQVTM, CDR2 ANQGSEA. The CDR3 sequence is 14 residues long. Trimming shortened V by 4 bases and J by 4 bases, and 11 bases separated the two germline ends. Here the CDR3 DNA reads TGCAGCGTTGGGTCAGGGAATTATAATTCACCCCTCCACTTT. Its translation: CSVGSGNYNSPLHF. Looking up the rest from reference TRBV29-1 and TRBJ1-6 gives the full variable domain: SAVISQKPSRDICQRGTSLTIQCQVDSQVTMMFWYRQQPGQSLTLIATANQGSEATYESGFVIDKFPISRPNLTFSTLTVSNMSPEDSSIYLCSVGSGNYNSPLHFGNGTRLTVT.

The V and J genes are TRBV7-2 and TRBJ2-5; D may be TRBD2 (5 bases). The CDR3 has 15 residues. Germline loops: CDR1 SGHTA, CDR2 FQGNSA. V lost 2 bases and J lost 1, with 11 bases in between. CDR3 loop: CASSLQQRGQETQYF. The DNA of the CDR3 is TGTGCCAGCAGCTTACAGCAACGGGGCCAAGAGACCCAGTACTTC. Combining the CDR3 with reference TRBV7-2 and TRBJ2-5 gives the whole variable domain GAGVSQSPSNKVTEKGKDVELRCDPISGHTALYWYRQSLGQGLEFLIYFQGNSAPDKSGLPSDRFSAERTGGSVSTLTIQRTQQEDSAVYLCASSLQQRGQETQYFGPGTRLLVL.

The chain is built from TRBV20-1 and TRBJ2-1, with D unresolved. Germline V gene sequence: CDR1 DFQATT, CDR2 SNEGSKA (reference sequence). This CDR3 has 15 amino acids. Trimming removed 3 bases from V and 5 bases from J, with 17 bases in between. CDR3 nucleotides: TGCAGTGCTAGTCGGTTGACACAATCCCACAATGAGCAGTTCTTC. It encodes CSASRLTQSHNEQFF.

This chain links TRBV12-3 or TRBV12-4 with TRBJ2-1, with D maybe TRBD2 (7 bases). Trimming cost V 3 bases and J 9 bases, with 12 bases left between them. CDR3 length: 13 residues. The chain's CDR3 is CASSFGGLGEQFF. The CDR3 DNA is TGTGCCAGCAGTTTCGGGGGGCTAGGTGAGCAGTTCTTC.

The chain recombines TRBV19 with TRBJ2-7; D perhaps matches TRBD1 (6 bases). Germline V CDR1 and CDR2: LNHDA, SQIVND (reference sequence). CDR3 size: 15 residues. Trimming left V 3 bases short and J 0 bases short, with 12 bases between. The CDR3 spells CASSMTGTLSYEQYF. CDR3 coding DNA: TGTGCCAGTAGTATGACCGGGACACTCTCCTACGAGCAGTACTTC.

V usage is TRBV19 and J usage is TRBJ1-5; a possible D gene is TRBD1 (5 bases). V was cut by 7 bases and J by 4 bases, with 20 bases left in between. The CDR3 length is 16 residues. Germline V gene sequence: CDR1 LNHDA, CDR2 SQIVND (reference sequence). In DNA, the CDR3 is TGTGCCAGTAAAAAGGGACTTGTGCAGCTAAATCAGCCCCAGCATTTT. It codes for CASKKGLVQLNQPQHF.

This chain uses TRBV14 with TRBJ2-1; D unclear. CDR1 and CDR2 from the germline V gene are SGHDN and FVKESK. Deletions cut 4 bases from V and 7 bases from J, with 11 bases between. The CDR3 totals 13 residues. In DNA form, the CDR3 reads TGTGCCAGCAGCCCTGGGCGTTTTAATGAGCAGTTCTTC. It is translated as CASSPGRFNEQFF. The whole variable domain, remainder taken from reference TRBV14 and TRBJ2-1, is EAGVTQFPSHSVIEKGQTVTLRCDPISGHDNLYWYRRVMGKEIKFLLHFVKESKQDESGMPNNRFLAERTGGTYSTLKVQPAELEDSGVYFCASSPGRFNEQFFGPGTRLTVL.

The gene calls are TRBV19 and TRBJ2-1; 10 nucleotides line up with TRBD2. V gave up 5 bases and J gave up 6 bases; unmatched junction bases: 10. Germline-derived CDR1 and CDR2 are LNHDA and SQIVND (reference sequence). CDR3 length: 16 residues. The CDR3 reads CASSPWTSGPGNEQFF. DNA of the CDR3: TGTGCCAGTAGTCCATGGACTAGCGGTCCGGGCAATGAGCAGTTCTTC.

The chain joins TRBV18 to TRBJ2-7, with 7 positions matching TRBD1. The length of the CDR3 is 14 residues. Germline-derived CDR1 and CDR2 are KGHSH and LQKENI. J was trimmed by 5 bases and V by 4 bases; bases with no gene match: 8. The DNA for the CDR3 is TGTGCCAGCTCACAACTTGACAGGGCCCACGAGCAGTACTTC. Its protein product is CASSQLDRAHEQYF. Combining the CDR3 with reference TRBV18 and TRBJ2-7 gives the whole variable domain NAGVMQNPRHLVRRRGQEARLRCSPMKGHSHVYWYRQLPEEGLKFMVYLQKENIIDESGMPKERFSAEFPKEGPSILRIQQVVRGDSAAYFCASSQLDRAHEQYFGPGTRLTVT.